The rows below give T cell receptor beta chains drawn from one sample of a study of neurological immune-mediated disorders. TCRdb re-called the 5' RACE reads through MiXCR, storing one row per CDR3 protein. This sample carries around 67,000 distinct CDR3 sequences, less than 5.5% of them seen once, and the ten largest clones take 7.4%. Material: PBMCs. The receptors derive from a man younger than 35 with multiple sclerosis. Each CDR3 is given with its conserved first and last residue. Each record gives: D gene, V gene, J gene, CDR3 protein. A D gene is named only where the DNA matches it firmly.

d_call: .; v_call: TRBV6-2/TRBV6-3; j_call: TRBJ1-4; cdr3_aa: CASSYEEEKLFF
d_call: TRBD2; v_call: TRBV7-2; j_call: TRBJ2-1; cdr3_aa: CASSSTDGTSWVQEQFF
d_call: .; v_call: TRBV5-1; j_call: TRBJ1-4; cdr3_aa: CASSPHPTRTNEKLFF
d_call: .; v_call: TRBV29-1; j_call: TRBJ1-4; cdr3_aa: CSVSQGKRDEKLFF
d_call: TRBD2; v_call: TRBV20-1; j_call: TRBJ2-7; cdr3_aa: CSARGAGGPEQYF
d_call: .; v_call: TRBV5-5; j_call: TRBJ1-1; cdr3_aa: CASSLVPTGSSTEAFF
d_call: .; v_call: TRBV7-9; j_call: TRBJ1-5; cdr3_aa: CASSLQEGQPQNF
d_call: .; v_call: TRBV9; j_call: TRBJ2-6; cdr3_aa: CASTTIGSGANVLTF
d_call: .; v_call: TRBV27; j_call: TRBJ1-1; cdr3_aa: CASSHRDGTEAFF
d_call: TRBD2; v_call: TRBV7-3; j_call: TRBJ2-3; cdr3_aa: CASSSSGSYDHETQYF
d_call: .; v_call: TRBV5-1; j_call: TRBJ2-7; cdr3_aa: CASSLEGGQDYEQYF
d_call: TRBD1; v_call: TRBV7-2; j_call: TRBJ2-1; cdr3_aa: CASSSDRVGNEQFF
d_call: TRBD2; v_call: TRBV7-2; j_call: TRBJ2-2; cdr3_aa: CASSRTYSGSGGRELFF
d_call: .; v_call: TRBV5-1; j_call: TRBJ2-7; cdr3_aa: CASSPRERNYEQYF
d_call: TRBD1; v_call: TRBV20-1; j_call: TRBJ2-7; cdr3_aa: CSATGTGVHEQYF
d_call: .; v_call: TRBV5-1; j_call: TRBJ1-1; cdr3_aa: CASRGGQNTEAFF
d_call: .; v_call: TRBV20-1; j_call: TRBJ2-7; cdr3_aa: CSARLRTASYEQYF
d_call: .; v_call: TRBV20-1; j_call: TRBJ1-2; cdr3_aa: CSANGPSYGYTF
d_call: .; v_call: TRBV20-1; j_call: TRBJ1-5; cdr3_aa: CIVRVKVSRQPQHF
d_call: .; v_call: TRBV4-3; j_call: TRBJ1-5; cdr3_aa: CASSQDLVRGDQPQHF
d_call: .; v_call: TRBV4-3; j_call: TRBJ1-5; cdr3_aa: CASSQAFNQPQNF
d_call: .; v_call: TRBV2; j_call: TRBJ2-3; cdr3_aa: CASSAGLRGGTDTQYF
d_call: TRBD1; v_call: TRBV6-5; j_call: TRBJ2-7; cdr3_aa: CASRTRQGGEQYF
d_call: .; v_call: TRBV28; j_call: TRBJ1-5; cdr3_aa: CASSPTISNQPQHF
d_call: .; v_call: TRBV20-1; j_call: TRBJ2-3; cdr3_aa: CSAPQQGSTDTQYF
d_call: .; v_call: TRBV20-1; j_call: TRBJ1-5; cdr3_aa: CSAKDRSLQPQHF
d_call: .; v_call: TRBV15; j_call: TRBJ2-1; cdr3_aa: CATSRVDIVYEQFF